Below, 3 T cell receptor beta chains from the same sample are listed, as sequenced in a study of Ad26.COV2.S vaccination and SARS-CoV-2 variants. Regarding treatment: roughly 20 received Ad26.COV2.S at low or high dose, single or two shots; 5 received placebo; per-sample allocation not given. Samples came from day 63 after the first vaccine or placebo injection. This table comes from immunoSEQ multiplex PCR, and its TCRdb copy is limited to in-frame clones, with some not included. This sample carries more than 400,000 clones, about 90% of them seen once, and the ten largest clones take over 1.5%. Material: peripheral blood, obtained in a trial of Ad26.COV2.S vaccine versus placebo. The receptors here all came from a person aged 18-60 years who received the Ad26.COV2.S COVID-19 vaccine or a placebo.

The rearrangement joins TRBV4-3 to TRBJ2-7; 9 positions agree with TRBD1. Trimming took 2 bases from V and 2 from J; bases not matched to a gene: 4. The CDR3 runs 15 residues. Germline-derived CDR1 and CDR2 are LGHNA and YSLEER. The CDR3 reads CASSQPRQGAYEQYF. The CDR3, as DNA: TGCGCCAGCAGCCAACCGCGACAGGGGGCCTACGAGCAGTACTTC.

The rearrangement joins TRBV27 to TRBJ1-2; D is perhaps TRBD1 (5 bases). Germline CDR1 MNHEY, CDR2 SMNVEV (reference sequence). V was shortened by 5 bases and J by 5 bases, with 18 bases between the two germline ends. The CDR3 loop spans 15 amino acids. CDR3 DNA: TGTGCCAGCAGTATAGCTTTTGGGGCCGGTTATGGCTACACCTTC. It encodes CASSIAFGAGYGYTF.

The chain carries TRBV7-9 and TRBJ2-7, with 9 bases lining up with TRBD1. Germline values: CDR1 SEHNR, CDR2 FQNEAQ (reference sequence). Losses at the gene ends were 5 bases for V and 3 bases for J; bases not matched to a gene: 5. The CDR3 has 14 residues. The DNA of the CDR3 is TGTGCCAGCAGCGCGGGACAGGGAATCTACGAGCAGTACTTC. Translated: CASSAGQGIYEQYF. The complete variable domain, with remaining parts taken from reference TRBV7-9 and TRBJ2-7, reads DTGVSQNPRHKITKRGQNVTFRCDPISEHNRLYWYRQTLGQGPEFLTYFQNEAQLEKSRLLSDRFSAERPKGSFSTLEIQRTEQGDSAMYLCASSAGQGIYEQYFGPGTRLTVT.